The rows below give T cell receptor beta chains drawn from one sample of a study of beta chain features in type 1 diabetes. Measured with immunoSEQ multiplex PCR; TCRdb has only the in-frame clones, and not every one. Among approximately 470,000 clones listed, approximately 28% were seen once. Sequencing input: naive CD4+ T cells from blood. These receptor sequences come from a man between 18 and 29 years old in good health. CDR3s include the opening cysteine and the closing phenylalanine or tryptophan. Each record gives: V gene, D gene, J gene, clone size, CDR3 protein, CDR3 DNA. The D gene is left open where the match is weak. The listing skips clone size in some rows; elsewhere it reads once, few, many or a size class.

v_gene: TRBV27; d_gene: .; j_gene: TRBJ2-1; abundance: .; CDR3aa: CASSQRRGTDNEQFF; CDR3nt: TGTGCCAGCAGCCAACGCCGTGGGACGGACAATGAGCAGTTCTTC
v_gene: TRBV7-2; d_gene: .; j_gene: TRBJ2-3; abundance: few; CDR3aa: CASSLARGTGYTDTQYF; CDR3nt: TGTGCCAGCAGCTTAGCGAGGGGTACAGGTTACACAGATACGCAGTATTTT
v_gene: TRBV9; d_gene: .; j_gene: TRBJ2-1; abundance: .; CDR3aa: CASSVLSLWGNEQFF; CDR3nt: TGTGCCAGCAGCGTTCTAAGCTTATGGGGCAATGAGCAGTTCTTC
v_gene: TRBV15; d_gene: .; j_gene: TRBJ1-5; abundance: few; CDR3aa: CATSAREGKPQHF; CDR3nt: TGTGCCACCAGCGCACGGGAGGGGAAGCCCCAGCATTTT
v_gene: TRBV29-1; d_gene: TRBD1; j_gene: TRBJ2-3; abundance: .; CDR3aa: CSVEGWDSFTDTQYF; CDR3nt: TGCAGCGTTGAGGGGTGGGACAGCTTCACAGATACGCAGTATTTT
v_gene: TRBV29-1; d_gene: TRBD2; j_gene: TRBJ2-5; abundance: .; CDR3aa: CSVEDQREAGTQYF; CDR3nt: TGCAGCGTTGAAGATCAGCGGGAGGCGGGGACCCAGTACTTC
v_gene: TRBV6-6; d_gene: .; j_gene: TRBJ2-1; abundance: .; CDR3aa: CASSDPGVGGHEQFF; CDR3nt: TGTGCCAGCAGCGACCCGGGAGTAGGAGGCCATGAGCAGTTCTTC
v_gene: TRBV19; d_gene: .; j_gene: TRBJ2-1; abundance: few; CDR3aa: CASSIAEGLDTEQFF; CDR3nt: TGTGCCAGTAGTATAGCTGAGGGATTAGATACTGAGCAGTTCTTC
v_gene: TRBV15; d_gene: .; j_gene: TRBJ2-7; abundance: .; CDR3aa: CATSRDPTHEQYF; CDR3nt: TGTGCCACCAGCAGAGATCCTACTCACGAGCAGTACTTC
v_gene: TRBV18; d_gene: .; j_gene: TRBJ2-3; abundance: .; CDR3aa: CASSPVASRDTDTQYF; CDR3nt: TGTGCCAGCTCACCAGTCGCGAGTCGGGACACAGATACGCAGTATTTT
v_gene: TRBV5-1; d_gene: .; j_gene: TRBJ1-1; abundance: few; CDR3aa: CASSLGIDRNTEAFF; CDR3nt: TGCGCCAGCAGCTTGGGAATAGACAGGAACACTGAAGCTTTCTTT
v_gene: TRBV2; d_gene: .; j_gene: TRBJ2-7; abundance: few; CDR3aa: CASQIRDGPYEQYF; CDR3nt: TGTGCCAGCCAGATACGGGACGGGCCCTACGAGCAGTACTTC
v_gene: TRBV29-1; d_gene: TRBD1; j_gene: TRBJ2-2; abundance: .; CDR3aa: CSVGGQGSPGELFF; CDR3nt: TGCAGCGTTGGGGGACAGGGGAGTCCCGGGGAGCTGTTTTTT
v_gene: TRBV4-1; d_gene: TRBD1; j_gene: TRBJ1-1; abundance: .; CDR3aa: CASSPRDRVNTEAFF; CDR3nt: TGCGCCAGCAGCCCACGGGACAGGGTGAACACTGAAGCTTTCTTT
v_gene: TRBV30; d_gene: .; j_gene: TRBJ2-1; abundance: few; CDR3aa: CASKQGYEQFF; CDR3nt: TGTGCATCGAAACAGGGATATGAGCAGTTCTTC
v_gene: TRBV29-1; d_gene: .; j_gene: TRBJ1-5; abundance: .; CDR3aa: CSVAVGNSNQPQHF; CDR3nt: TGCAGCGTTGCGGTAGGGAATAGCAATCAGCCCCAGCATTTT
v_gene: TRBV20-1; d_gene: .; j_gene: TRBJ2-1; abundance: .; CDR3aa: CSANDNEQFF; CDR3nt: TGCAGTGCTAACGATAATGAGCAGTTCTTC
v_gene: TRBV27; d_gene: .; j_gene: TRBJ2-3; abundance: .; CDR3aa: CASRIWGADTQYF; CDR3nt: TGTGCCAGCAGAATCTGGGGGGCAGATACGCAGTATTTT
v_gene: TRBV9; d_gene: .; j_gene: TRBJ2-3; abundance: few; CDR3aa: CASSVDKATDTQYF; CDR3nt: TGTGCCAGCAGCGTAGACAAGGCGACAGATACGCAGTATTTT
v_gene: TRBV30; d_gene: TRBD1; j_gene: TRBJ2-7; abundance: .; CDR3aa: CAWSGTGYEQYF; CDR3nt: TGTGCCTGGAGCGGGACAGGGTACGAGCAGTACTTC
v_gene: TRBV1; d_gene: .; j_gene: TRBJ1-2; abundance: few; CDR3aa: CTSSHRVYGYTF; CDR3nt: TGCACCAGCAGCCATAGGGTTTATGGCTACACCTTC
v_gene: TRBV28; d_gene: .; j_gene: TRBJ2-1; abundance: .; CDR3aa: CASSSGPGSEQFF; CDR3nt: TGTGCCAGCAGTTCGGGGCCGGGGAGTGAGCAGTTCTTC
v_gene: TRBV5-1; d_gene: .; j_gene: TRBJ2-1; abundance: .; CDR3aa: CASSFGGNNEQFF; CDR3nt: TGCGCCAGCAGCTTTGGCGGAAACAATGAGCAGTTCTTC
v_gene: TRBV6-5; d_gene: .; j_gene: TRBJ2-7; abundance: .; CDR3aa: CASAPSTTYEQYF; CDR3nt: TGTGCCAGCGCCCCGAGCACAACCTACGAGCAGTACTTC
v_gene: TRBV6-6; d_gene: TRBD2; j_gene: TRBJ2-1; abundance: few; CDR3aa: CASSYGTSGNNEQFF; CDR3nt: TGTGCCAGCAGTTACGGGACTAGCGGGAACAATGAGCAGTTCTTC
v_gene: TRBV2; d_gene: .; j_gene: TRBJ2-1; abundance: .; CDR3aa: CASSGPSSEQFF; CDR3nt: TGTGCCAGCAGTGGCCCTAGCAGTGAGCAGTTCTTC
v_gene: TRBV29-1; d_gene: .; j_gene: TRBJ1-1; abundance: .; CDR3aa: CSVEDGSGTEAFF; CDR3nt: TGCAGCGTAGAGGACGGCTCAGGTACTGAAGCTTTCTTT
v_gene: TRBV29-1; d_gene: TRBD2; j_gene: TRBJ2-5; abundance: .; CDR3aa: CSWSGGGGQETQYF; CDR3nt: TGCAGCTGGAGCGGTGGCGGGGGGCAAGAGACCCAGTACTTC
v_gene: TRBV19; d_gene: .; j_gene: TRBJ2-4; abundance: .; CDR3aa: CASSIMSGLKNIQYF; CDR3nt: TGTGCCAGTAGTATAATGTCGGGACTCAAAAACATTCAGTACTTC
v_gene: TRBV18; d_gene: .; j_gene: TRBJ2-2; abundance: .; CDR3aa: CASSPGIYTGELFF; CDR3nt: TGTGCCAGCTCACCGGGGATTTACACCGGGGAGCTGTTTTTT
v_gene: TRBV7-2; d_gene: .; j_gene: TRBJ2-7; abundance: .; CDR3aa: CASSLEASNPREQYF; CDR3nt: TGTGCCAGCAGCTTAGAGGCTAGCAACCCTCGGGAGCAGTACTTC
v_gene: TRBV4-3; d_gene: TRBD2; j_gene: TRBJ2-4; abundance: .; CDR3aa: CASSQDLGTSGVKNIQYF; CDR3nt: TGCGCCAGCAGCCAAGATCTTGGGACTAGCGGTGTCAAAAACATTCAGTACTTC
v_gene: TRBV28; d_gene: .; j_gene: TRBJ2-1; abundance: few; CDR3aa: CASTQGRGQFF; CDR3nt: TGTGCCAGCACCCAGGGGAGGGGGCAGTTCTTC
v_gene: TRBV30; d_gene: .; j_gene: TRBJ2-5; abundance: few; CDR3aa: CAWSRQETQYF; CDR3nt: TGTGCCTGGAGTCGGCAAGAGACCCAGTACTTC
v_gene: TRBV28; d_gene: .; j_gene: TRBJ2-2; abundance: few; CDR3aa: CASSSGNGGELFF; CDR3nt: TGTGCCAGCAGTTCCGGGAATGGCGGGGAGCTGTTTTTT